These 9 T cell receptor beta chains came from one sample sequenced in a study of cytomegalovirus exposure and HLA in healthy donors. With 60 Vbeta and 13 Jbeta primers, the PCR was carried out. TCRdb's table, derived via immunoSEQ multiplex PCR, lists solely in-frame clones and lacks some. Among under 200,000 clones listed, roughly 77% were seen once. Sequencing was carried out using PBMCs. All receptors come from a woman in her forties or fifties in good health and CMV-seropositive.

Points on this clone: An end of the junction differs from the germline gene, which may be a read error. This chain links TRBV9 with TRBJ1-2, with D possibly being TRBD1 (6 bases). CDR1 and CDR2 from the germline V gene are SGDLS and YYNGEE. The CDR3 is 16 amino acids. The CDR3 is CASSVTTGLSNSGYTF. The CDR3 nucleotides read TGTGCCAGCAGCGTAACTACAGGGTTGTCCAACTCTGGCTACACCTTC.

V and J are TRBV28 and TRBJ2-5; 14 positions match TRBD2. Unmatched junction bases numbered 7, after V lost 5 bases and J lost 8 bases. Looked up from germline, CDR1 is MDHEN and CDR2 is SYDVKM. The CDR3 extends over 15 amino acids. This chain's CDR3 is CASSPPGTSGSTQYF. In DNA, the CDR3 is TGTGCCAGCAGTCCCCCCGGGACTAGCGGGAGTACCCAGTACTTC.

The chain links TRBV19 to TRBJ1-2; D remains ambiguous. The ends were cut back, 5 bases at V and 3 bases at J, with 19 bases in the middle. CDR3 length: 16 residues. Germline values: CDR1 LNHDA, CDR2 SQIVND (reference sequence). CDR3: CASSPAWAAPYYGYTF. The CDR3 coding sequence is TGTGCCAGTAGTCCCGCGTGGGCAGCCCCGTACTATGGCTACACCTTC.

In DNA, the CDR3 is TGTGCCAGCAGACAGGACGGAAACTATGGCTACACCTTC. Translation: CASRQDGNYGYTF. This chain uses TRBV27 with TRBJ1-2, with D perhaps TRBD1 (5 bases). V was clipped by 6 bases and J by 2 bases, with 10 bases between them. Germline V gene sequence: CDR1 MNHEY, CDR2 SMNVEV (reference sequence). The CDR3 spans 13 residues.

This clone has only a few counts. The chain links TRBV4-3 to TRBJ1-4; D unresolved. The CDR3 length is 17 residues. Germline-derived CDR1 and CDR2 are LGHNA and YSLEER. V was cut by 4 bases and J by 0 bases, with 15 bases left in between. For the CDR3, the DNA is TGCGCCAGCAGCCCAACACCCGCTTATACAACTAATGAAAAACTGTTTTTT. It specifies CASSPTPAYTTNEKLFF.

V is TRBV5-1 and J is TRBJ1-1, with D perhaps TRBD1 (6 bases). Trimming took off 0 bases at V and 1 base at J, with 13 bases between the two ends. In germline, CDR1 is SGHRS, CDR2 YFSETQ. The CDR3 covers 16 residues. The CDR3 nucleotides read TGCGCCAGCAGCTTGGGGGACACTCTCCCGAACACTGAAGCTTTCTTT. This codes for CASSLGDTLPNTEAFF.

This clone was seen just once. The rearrangement joins TRBV29-1 to TRBJ2-1; the match to TRBD2 covers 13 bases. CDR1 and CDR2 from the germline V gene are SQVTM and ANQGSEA. Germline trimming cut 4 bases from V and 9 bases from J; bases unmatched to any gene: 3. The CDR3 is made up of 13 amino acids. CDR3 residues: CSVGTSGGSEQFF. The CDR3 bases are TGCAGCGTTGGGACTAGCGGGGGTAGTGAGCAGTTCTTC.

The chain is built from TRBV19 and TRBJ2-7; possibly TRBD2 for D (5 bases). Trimming left V 7 bases short and J 2 bases short, with 12 bases between. The CDR3 contains 13 residues. Germline CDR1 reads LNHDA; CDR2 reads SQIVND (reference sequence). CDR3 in DNA: TGTGCCAGTAATGCGGGTACGGCCTACGAGCAGTACTTC. The encoded protein is CASNAGTAYEQYF.

The chain is built from TRBV11-3 and TRBJ2-3; 8 bases are a match to TRBD1. Germline-derived CDR1 and CDR2 are SGHNT and YENEEA. CDR3 length equals 18 residues. Germline trimming cut 5 bases from V and 4 bases from J; bases unmatched to any gene: 17. In DNA, the CDR3 is TGTGCCAGCAGCGCGGGCTTAGGGGCAGGGGGCAGGTCAGATACGCAGTATTTT. Translation gives CASSAGLGAGGRSDTQYF.